Each of the 32 T cell receptor beta chains below was sequenced from the same sample in a study of CXCR3-negative and CXCR3-positive naive CD8 T cells. Whole-study results and caveats: More hydrophobic TRB CDR3s occurred in CXCR3-positive than in CXCR3-negative naive cells.

All TRB cDNA libraries came from 5' RACE performed with UMI labels. Each CDR3 protein gets one entry in TCRdb, which reprocessed the 5' RACE reads and gives no DNA. The sample is made up of tens of thousands of distinct CDR3 sequences, and the top ten hold around 0.58% of it. No antigen has been identified for these receptors. Sequencing was carried out using naive CXCR3+ CD8+ T cells from blood. Subset indicated: CD45RO-CCR7+CD27+CD95- naive CD8+ T cells expressing CXCR3 (TNR3+). These receptors were taken from a human donor in good health. Some clones in this sample may be carry-over from other donors' samples.

The chain recombines TRBV29-1 with TRBJ1-1; TCRdb returns TRBD1, unconfirmable since there is no DNA. The length of the CDR3 is 15 residues. Germline V gene lookup returns CDR1 SQVTM and CDR2 ANQGSEA. CDR3 residues: CSDKVGTVLGTEAFF.

The chain recombines TRBV27 with TRBJ2-7. In germline, CDR1 is MNHEY, CDR2 SMNVEV (reference sequence). This CDR3 has 13 residues. The CDR3 region is CASSPELSYEQYF.

V usage is TRBV9 and J usage is TRBJ2-7; TCRdb's D gene call, TRBD2, goes unchecked for lack of DNA. The CDR3 consists of 14 residues. Germline V CDR1 and CDR2: SGDLS, YYNGEE. CDR3 region: CASSEGLAFNEQYF.

The genes are TRBV10-2 and TRBJ1-5. Germline V gene lookup returns CDR1 WSHSY and CDR2 SAAADI. The CDR3 is 12 amino acids. The CDR3 is CASSESSQPQHF.

The gene calls are TRBV10-1 and TRBJ2-1; the D call from TCRdb, TRBD2, cannot be confirmed without DNA. The CDR3 extends over 14 amino acids. Germline CDR1 and CDR2: WNHNN and SYGVQD (reference sequence). CDR3: CASSETAGFNEQFF.

The J gene is TRBJ2-1, the V gene TRBV9. Germline V gives CDR1 SGDLS, CDR2 YYNGEE. This CDR3 is 13 amino acids long. This CDR3 is CASSVSGENEQFF.

This chain connects TRBV5-1 to TRBJ2-1. The CDR3 extends over 12 amino acids. Germline-derived CDR1 and CDR2 are SGHRS and YFSETQ. CDR3 residues: CASIAAHNEQFF. Drawing the rest from reference TRBV5-1 and TRBJ2-1, the complete variable domain is KAGVTQTPRYLIKTRGQQVTLSCSPISGHRSVSWYQQTPGQGLQFLFEYFSETQRNKGNFPGRFSGRQFSNSRSEMNVSTLELGDSALYLCASIAAHNEQFFGPGTRLTVL.

This chain uses TRBV20-1 with TRBJ2-7. Germline assignment: CDR1 DFQATT and CDR2 SNEGSKA (reference sequence). This CDR3 comprises 13 residues. CDR3 sequence: CSADTTKTYEQYF.

The chain is built from TRBV4-1 and TRBJ2-1; TCRdb reports TRBD2, a call that lacks DNA to check it against. Germline V gene data show CDR1 as MGHRA and CDR2 as YSYEKL. The CDR3 extends over 16 amino acids. The CDR3 sequence is CASSQDSGTIPTEQFF.

This chain's CDR3 is CASSQTRDSTDTQYF. This rearrangement joins TRBV4-1 to TRBJ2-3; checking the TCRdb D call of TRBD2 is not possible without DNA. CDR1 and CDR2 from the germline V gene are MGHRA and YSYEKL. The CDR3 spans 15 residues.

The V call is TRBV28, the J call TRBJ1-2. Germline V gene data show CDR1 as MDHEN and CDR2 as SYDVKM. CDR3 length equals 11 residues. This CDR3 reads CASSINYGYTF.

The chain recombines TRBV12-3 or TRBV12-4 with TRBJ2-6. The CDR3 length is 14 residues. The CDR3 loop reads CASSLGSGANVLTF.

The gene calls are TRBV12-3 or TRBV12-4 and TRBJ2-7; as DNA is missing, the TRBD2 call by TCRdb cannot be tested. The CDR3 loop spans 15 amino acids. The CDR3 protein is CASSRPGRPTYEQYF.

The genes are TRBV14 and TRBJ2-7; TCRdb outputs TRBD1, but without DNA this stays unchecked. CDR3 length: 14 amino acids. Germline V CDR1 and CDR2: SGHDN, FVKESK. The CDR3 loop reads CASSEVGSGDEQYF.

The chain is built from TRBV4-1 and TRBJ1-5; no DNA is available, so the TRBD1 call from TCRdb remains unchecked. Germline CDR1 MGHRA, CDR2 YSYEKL. This CDR3 has 16 residues. The chain's CDR3 is CASSQEGGYSNQPQHF.

The chain joins TRBV15 to TRBJ2-3; checking the TCRdb D call of TRBD1 is not possible without DNA. This CDR3 has 17 amino acids. CDR1 and CDR2 (germline): LNHNV, YYDKDF (reference sequence). This chain's CDR3 is CATSRESWPGQIDTQYF.

The chain carries TRBV20-1 and TRBJ1-1. Germline-derived CDR1 and CDR2 are DFQATT and SNEGSKA (reference sequence). This CDR3 is built from 11 residues. Here the CDR3 reads CSAREGFSAFF.

V gene TRBV7-6 combines with J gene TRBJ2-7. This CDR3 is built from 14 residues. Germline loops: CDR1 SGHVS, CDR2 FNYEAQ. The CDR3 reads CASSLGEGRYEQYF.

The chain employs TRBV12-3 or TRBV12-4 and TRBJ1-6; TCRdb proposes TRBD1, but this gene call is untestable without DNA. The CDR3 is 12 amino acids. The CDR3 sequence: CASSSGTSPLHF.

The chain carries TRBV7-6 and TRBJ2-2; the D call from TCRdb, TRBD1, cannot be confirmed without DNA. Germline CDR1 SGHVS, CDR2 FNYEAQ. CDR3 length equals 14 residues. The CDR3 sequence is CASSPTGDTGELFF.

V and J are TRBV20-1 and TRBJ2-3; the TCRdb D gene call, TRBD1, has no DNA to confirm it. Germline values: CDR1 DFQATT, CDR2 SNEGSKA (reference sequence). This CDR3 has 12 residues. The CDR3 protein is CSASGISDTQYF.

V is TRBV28 and J is TRBJ1-6. Germline CDR1 is MDHEN and CDR2 is SYDVKM. The CDR3 runs to 14 residues. CDR3 sequence reads: CASSRVVPTSPLHF.

The chain recombines TRBV7-8 with TRBJ2-2; TCRdb gives TRBD1 as the D gene, but with no DNA this cannot be confirmed. CDR3 size: 17 residues. Germline V gene data show CDR1 as SGHVS and CDR2 as FQNEAQ. The CDR3 loop is CASSLGGTGSNTGELFF. Filled out from reference TRBV7-8 and TRBJ2-2, the complete variable domain reads GAGVSQSPRYKVAKRGQDVALRCDPISGHVSLFWYQQALGQGPEFLTYFQNEAQLDKSGLPSDRFFAERPEGSVSTLKIQRTQQEDSAVYLCASSLGGTGSNTGELFFGEGSRLTVL.

The chain couples TRBV28 to TRBJ2-1; there is no DNA to check the TCRdb D call of TRBD1. This CDR3 contains 14 residues. CDR1 and CDR2 from the germline V gene are MDHEN and SYDVKM. The CDR3 sequence: CASSLRGFYNEQFF.

The J gene is TRBJ2-7, the V gene TRBV19; TCRdb's assignment of TRBD1 cannot be checked, as there is no DNA. The CDR3 consists of 15 residues. CDR1 LNHDA and CDR2 SQIVND come from the germline V gene (reference sequence). CDR3 sequence reads: CASTQGDSSSYEQYF. Drawing the rest from reference TRBV19 and TRBJ2-7, the complete variable domain is DGGITQSPKYLFRKEGQNVTLSCEQNLNHDAMYWYRQDPGQGLRLIYYSQIVNDFQKGDIAEGYSVSREKKESFPLTVTSAQKNPTAFYLCASTQGDSSSYEQYFGPGTRLTVT.

The chain has TRBV6-5 and TRBJ2-1; there is no DNA to check the TCRdb D call of TRBD1. This CDR3 is 15 amino acids long. Per the germline V gene, CDR1 is MNHEY and CDR2 is SVGAGI. CDR3 residues: CASSYGGAVGNEQFF.

This chain links TRBV7-2 with TRBJ2-7; TCRdb calls TRBD2, which cannot be checked without DNA. CDR1 is SGHTA and CDR2 is FQGNSA in the germline V gene. The CDR3 consists of 18 residues. This CDR3 reads CASSLGFDGRELTYEQYF.

The CDR3 region is CASSLLGQGTDTQYF. The V and J genes are TRBV28 and TRBJ2-3; TCRdb selects TRBD1, and the lack of DNA leaves this call unchecked. The CDR3 length is 15 residues. Germline V CDR1 and CDR2: MDHEN, SYDVKM.

The genes are TRBV4-1 and TRBJ1-5. The CDR3 is 15 amino acids. Germline CDR1 is MGHRA and CDR2 is YSYEKL. This CDR3 reads CASSQLRRGGQPQHF.

CDR3 amino acids: CASSLWKSSYNEQFF. The chain uses TRBV5-5 and TRBJ2-1. The CDR3 contains 15 residues. Germline V CDR1 and CDR2: SGHKS, YYEKEE (reference sequence).

The chain employs TRBV9 and TRBJ2-7; there is no DNA to check the TCRdb D call of TRBD1. Germline V gene data show CDR1 as SGDLS and CDR2 as YYNGEE. The CDR3 runs to 13 residues. The CDR3 here is CASSRTDYYEQYF.

V usage is TRBV7-2 and J usage is TRBJ1-5. The CDR3 loop spans 17 amino acids. The germline gives CDR1 SGHTA, CDR2 FQGNSA. Here the CDR3 reads CASSPTMNWGDNQPQHF.